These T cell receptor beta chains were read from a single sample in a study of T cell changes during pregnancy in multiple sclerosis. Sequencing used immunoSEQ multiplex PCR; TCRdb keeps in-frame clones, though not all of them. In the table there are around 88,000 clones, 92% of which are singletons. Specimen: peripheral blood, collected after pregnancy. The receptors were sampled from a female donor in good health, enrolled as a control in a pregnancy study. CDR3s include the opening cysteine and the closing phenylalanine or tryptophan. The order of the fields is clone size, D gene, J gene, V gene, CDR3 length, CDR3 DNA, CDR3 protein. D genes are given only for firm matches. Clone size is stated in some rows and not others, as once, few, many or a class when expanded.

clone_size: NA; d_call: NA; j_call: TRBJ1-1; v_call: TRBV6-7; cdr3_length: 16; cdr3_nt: TGTGCCAGCAGTTACATCACCAGGGTGTTGATGACTGAAGCTTTCTTT; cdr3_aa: CASSYITRVLMTEAFF
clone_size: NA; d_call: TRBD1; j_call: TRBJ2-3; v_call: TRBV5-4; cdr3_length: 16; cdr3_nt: TGTGCCAGCAGCCCACAGGGGAGAGCTAGCACAGATACGCAGTATTTT; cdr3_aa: CASSPQGRASTDTQYF
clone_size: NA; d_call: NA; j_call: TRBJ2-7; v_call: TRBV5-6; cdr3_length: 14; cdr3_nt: TGTGCCAGCAGGCCCCCGGGGGGCGGTGGCGAGCAGTACTTC; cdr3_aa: CASRPPGGGGEQYF
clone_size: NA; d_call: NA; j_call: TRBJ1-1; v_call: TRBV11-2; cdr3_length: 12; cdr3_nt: TGTGCCAGCAGCTTAGGTCTCGAGGCAGCTTTCTTT; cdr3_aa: CASSLGLEAAFF
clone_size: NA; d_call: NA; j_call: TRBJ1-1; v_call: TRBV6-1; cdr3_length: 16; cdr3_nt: TGTGCCAGCAGTGACCGCCCCTCTGTTGGGGCCCCTGAAGCTTTCTTT; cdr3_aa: CASSDRPSVGAPEAFF
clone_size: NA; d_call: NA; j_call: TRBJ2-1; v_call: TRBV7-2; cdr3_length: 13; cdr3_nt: TGTGCCAGCGGCACCGGGACACTGGCGGCGCAGTTCTTC; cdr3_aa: CASGTGTLAAQFF
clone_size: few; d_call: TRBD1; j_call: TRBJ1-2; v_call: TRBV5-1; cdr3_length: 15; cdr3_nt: TGCGCCAGCAGCTTAAGTGGACAGGGATCCTATGGCTACACCTTC; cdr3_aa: CASSLSGQGSYGYTF
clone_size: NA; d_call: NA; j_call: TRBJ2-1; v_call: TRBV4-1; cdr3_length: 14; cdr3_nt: TGCGCCAGCAGCCAGGGAAACCTCGGGACAGAGCAGTTCTTC; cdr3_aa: CASSQGNLGTEQFF
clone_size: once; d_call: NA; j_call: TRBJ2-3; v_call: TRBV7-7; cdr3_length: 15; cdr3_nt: TGTGCTAGCAGTTTTACTAGTACCCCCACAGATACGCAGTATTTT; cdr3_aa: CASSFTSTPTDTQYF
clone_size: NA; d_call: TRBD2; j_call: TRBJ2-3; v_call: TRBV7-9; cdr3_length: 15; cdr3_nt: TGTGCCAGCAGCTTAATTGCGGGAGTTTCAGATACGCAGTATTTT; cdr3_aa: CASSLIAGVSDTQYF
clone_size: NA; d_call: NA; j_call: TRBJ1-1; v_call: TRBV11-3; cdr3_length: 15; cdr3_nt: TGTGCCAGCAGCTTAGATCCTACTCCGAACACTGAAGCTTTCTTT; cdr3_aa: CASSLDPTPNTEAFF
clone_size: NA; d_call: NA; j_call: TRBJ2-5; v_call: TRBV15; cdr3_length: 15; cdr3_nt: TGTGCCACCAGCAGAGATCCCAGCGGCCAAGAGACCCAGTACTTC; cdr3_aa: CATSRDPSGQETQYF
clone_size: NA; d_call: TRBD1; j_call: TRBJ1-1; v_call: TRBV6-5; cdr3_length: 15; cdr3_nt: TGTGCCAGCGGGACGAGGGGACAGTTTTCCACTGAAGCTTTCTTT; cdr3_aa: CASGTRGQFSTEAFF
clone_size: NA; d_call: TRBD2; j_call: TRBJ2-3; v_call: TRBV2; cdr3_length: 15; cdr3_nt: TGTGCCAGCAGCGCCGGACTAGCGGGCTCAGATACGCAGTATTTT; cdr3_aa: CASSAGLAGSDTQYF
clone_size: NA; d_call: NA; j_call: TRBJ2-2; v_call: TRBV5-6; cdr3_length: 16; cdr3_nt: TGTGCCAGCAGCTTGGTGGTAGCGGAGAACACCGGGGAGCTGTTTTTT; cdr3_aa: CASSLVVAENTGELFF
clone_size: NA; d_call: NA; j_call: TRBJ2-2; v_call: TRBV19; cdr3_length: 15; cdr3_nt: TGTGCCAGTAGTAAGGGGGTCCGGGACACCGGGGAGCTGTTTTTT; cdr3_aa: CASSKGVRDTGELFF
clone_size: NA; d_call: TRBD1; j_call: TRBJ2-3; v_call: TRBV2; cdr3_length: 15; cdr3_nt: TGTGCCAGCAGTCCTTTACAGGGGGGCACAGATACGCAGTATTTT; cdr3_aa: CASSPLQGGTDTQYF
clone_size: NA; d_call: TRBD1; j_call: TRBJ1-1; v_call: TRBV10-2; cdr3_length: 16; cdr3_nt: TGCGCCAGCAGTGGGTACGCAGGGGGCGGGAACACTGAAGCTTTCTTT; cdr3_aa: CASSGYAGGGNTEAFF
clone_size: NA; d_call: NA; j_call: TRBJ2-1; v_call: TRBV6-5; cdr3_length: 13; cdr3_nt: TGTGCCAGCAGCCCCCCGGGTTACAATGAGCAGTTCTTC; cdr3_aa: CASSPPGYNEQFF
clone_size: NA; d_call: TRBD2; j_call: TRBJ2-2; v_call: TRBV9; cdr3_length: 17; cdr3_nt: TGTGCCAGCAGCACGGGACTAGCGGGAATCGTCACCGGGGAGCTGTTTTTT; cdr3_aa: CASSTGLAGIVTGELFF
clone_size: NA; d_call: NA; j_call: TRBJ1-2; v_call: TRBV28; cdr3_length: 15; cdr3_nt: TGTGCCAGCAGTTTGACCGCGAGGGCTCGGCCAGGCTACACCTTC; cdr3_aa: CASSLTARARPGYTF
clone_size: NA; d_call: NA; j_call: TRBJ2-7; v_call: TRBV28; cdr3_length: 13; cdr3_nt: TGTGCCAGCAGTCCAGGACAGACCTACGAGCAGTACTTC; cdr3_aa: CASSPGQTYEQYF
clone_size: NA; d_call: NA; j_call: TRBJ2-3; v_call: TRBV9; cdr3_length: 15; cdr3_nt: TGTGCCAGCACTACTGGCGGTGCTAGCACAGATACGCAGTATTTT; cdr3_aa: CASTTGGASTDTQYF
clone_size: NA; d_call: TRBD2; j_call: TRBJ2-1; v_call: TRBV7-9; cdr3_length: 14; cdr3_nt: TGTGCCAGCAGCTCCCGTAGCGGGTACAATGAGCAGTTCTTC; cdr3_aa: CASSSRSGYNEQFF
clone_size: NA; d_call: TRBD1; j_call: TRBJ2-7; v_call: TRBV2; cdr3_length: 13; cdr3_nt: TGTGCCAGCAGTATACAGGGGTCCTACGAGCAGTACTTC; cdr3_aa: CASSIQGSYEQYF
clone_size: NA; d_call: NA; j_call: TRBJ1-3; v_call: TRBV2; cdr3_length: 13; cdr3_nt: TGTGCCAGCAGAAAGGACACTCGAAACACCATATATTTT; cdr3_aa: CASRKDTRNTIYF
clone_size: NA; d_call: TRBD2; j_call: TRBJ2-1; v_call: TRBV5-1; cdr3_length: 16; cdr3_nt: TGCGCCAGCAGCCCCGGATCTAGCGGGGGGGCTCGGGAGCAGTTCTTC; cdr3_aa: CASSPGSSGGAREQFF
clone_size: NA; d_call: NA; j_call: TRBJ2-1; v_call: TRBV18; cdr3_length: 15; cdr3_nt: TGTGCCAGCTCATTCGAGGAGGCCGTTTACAATGAGCAGTTCTTC; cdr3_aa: CASSFEEAVYNEQFF
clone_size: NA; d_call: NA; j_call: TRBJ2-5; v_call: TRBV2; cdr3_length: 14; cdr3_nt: TGTGCCAGCAGTGAAGCTAGCCGGCAAGAGACCCAGTACTTC; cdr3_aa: CASSEASRQETQYF
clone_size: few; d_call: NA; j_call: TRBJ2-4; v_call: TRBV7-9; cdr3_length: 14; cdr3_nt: TGTGCCAGCAGCCGTAGCCAGGGGGGAAACATTCAGTACTTC; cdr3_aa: CASSRSQGGNIQYF
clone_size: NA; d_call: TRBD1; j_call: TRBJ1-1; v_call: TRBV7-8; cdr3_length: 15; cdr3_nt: TGTGCCAGCAGCCCCCGGACAGGAATGAACACTGAAGCTTTCTTT; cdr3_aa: CASSPRTGMNTEAFF
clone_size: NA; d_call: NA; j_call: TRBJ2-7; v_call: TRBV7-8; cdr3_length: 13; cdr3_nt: TGTGCCAGCAGCTCAGGACAGAACTACGAGCAGTACTTC; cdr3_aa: CASSSGQNYEQYF
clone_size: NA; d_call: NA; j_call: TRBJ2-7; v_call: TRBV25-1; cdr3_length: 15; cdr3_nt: TGTGCCAGCCCTCCCGGGACTCCGGTACCCTACGAGCAGTACTTC; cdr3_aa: CASPPGTPVPYEQYF
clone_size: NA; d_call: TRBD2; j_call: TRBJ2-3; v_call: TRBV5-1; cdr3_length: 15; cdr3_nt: TGCGCCAGCAGCTTACAGGGGACTAGCACGGATACGCAGTATTTT; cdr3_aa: CASSLQGTSTDTQYF
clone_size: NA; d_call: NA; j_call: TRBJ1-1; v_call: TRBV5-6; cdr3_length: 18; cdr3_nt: TGTGCCAGCAGCTTGTACGGGACTTCGGGCTCCGAAGGGGCTGAAGCTTTCTTT; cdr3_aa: CASSLYGTSGSEGAEAFF
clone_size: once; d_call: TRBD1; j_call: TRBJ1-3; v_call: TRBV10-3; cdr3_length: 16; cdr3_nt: TGTGCCATCAGCGGGACAGGGAGGAGAGGTGGAAACACCATATATTTT; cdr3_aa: CAISGTGRRGGNTIYF
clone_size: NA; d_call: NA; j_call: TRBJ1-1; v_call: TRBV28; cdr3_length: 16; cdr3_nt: TGTGCCAGCAGTTTCCTCTACAGGACCATGAACACTGAAGCTTTCTTT; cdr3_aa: CASSFLYRTMNTEAFF
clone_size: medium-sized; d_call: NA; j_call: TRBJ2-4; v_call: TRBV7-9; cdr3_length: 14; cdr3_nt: TGTGCCAGCAGCTTAGTGACTACCAAAAACATTCAGTACTTC; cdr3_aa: CASSLVTTKNIQYF
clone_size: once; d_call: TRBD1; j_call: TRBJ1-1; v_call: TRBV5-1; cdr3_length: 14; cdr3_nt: TGCGCCAGCCGGACAGGGGGCCCGATCACTGAAGCTTTCTTT; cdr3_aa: CASRTGGPITEAFF
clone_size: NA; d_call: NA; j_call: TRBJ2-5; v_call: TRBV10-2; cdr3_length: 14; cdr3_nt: TGCGCCAGCAGCGCGGGACAGCTACAAGAGACCCAGTACTTC; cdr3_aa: CASSAGQLQETQYF
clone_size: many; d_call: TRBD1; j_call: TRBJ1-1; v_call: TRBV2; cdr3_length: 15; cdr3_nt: TGTGCCAGCAACCCAGAGACAGGGTTGAACACTGAAGCTTTCTTT; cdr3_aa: CASNPETGLNTEAFF
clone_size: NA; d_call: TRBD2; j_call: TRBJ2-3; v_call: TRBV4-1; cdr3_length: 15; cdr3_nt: TGCGCCAGCAGCCCTGTGGCACCGGGGGGGGATACGCAGTATTTT; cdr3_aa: CASSPVAPGGDTQYF
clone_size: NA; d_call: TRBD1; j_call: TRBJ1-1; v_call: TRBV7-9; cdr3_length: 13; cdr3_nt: TGTGCCAGCAGCGGGACAGCGAACACTGAAGCTTTCTTT; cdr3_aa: CASSGTANTEAFF
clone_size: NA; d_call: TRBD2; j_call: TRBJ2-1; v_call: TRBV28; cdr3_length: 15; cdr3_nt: TGTGCCAGCAGTTTTGGTAGCGGGAGATCCAATGAGCAGTTCTTC; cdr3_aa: CASSFGSGRSNEQFF
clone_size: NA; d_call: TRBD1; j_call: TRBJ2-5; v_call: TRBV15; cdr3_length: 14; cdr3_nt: TGTGCCACCAGCAGGGACAGGGGTCGAGAGACCCAGTACTTC; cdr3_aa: CATSRDRGRETQYF
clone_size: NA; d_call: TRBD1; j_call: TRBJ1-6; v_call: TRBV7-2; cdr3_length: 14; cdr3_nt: TGTGCCAGCAGCCCTAGGACAGGGCGATCACCCCTCCACTTT; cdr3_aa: CASSPRTGRSPLHF
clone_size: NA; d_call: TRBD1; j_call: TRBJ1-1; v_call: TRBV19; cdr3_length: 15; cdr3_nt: TGTGCCAGTAGATTTGCTACAGGGGGGAACACTGAAGCTTTCTTT; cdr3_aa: CASRFATGGNTEAFF
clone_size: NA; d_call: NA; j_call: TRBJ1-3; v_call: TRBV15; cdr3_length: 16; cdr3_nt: TGTGCCACCAGCAGAGGGCAAAGGGGGTTGATCAACACCATATATTTT; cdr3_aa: CATSRGQRGLINTIYF
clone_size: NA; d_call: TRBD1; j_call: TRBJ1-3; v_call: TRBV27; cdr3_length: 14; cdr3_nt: TGTGCCAGCAAGGGGGCAATAGCGGGAAACACCATATATTTT; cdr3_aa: CASKGAIAGNTIYF
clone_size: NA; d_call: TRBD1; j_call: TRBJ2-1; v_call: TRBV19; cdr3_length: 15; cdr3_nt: TGTGCCAGTAGTATTATAGGGACAGACCAGAATGAGCAGTTCTTC; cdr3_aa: CASSIIGTDQNEQFF
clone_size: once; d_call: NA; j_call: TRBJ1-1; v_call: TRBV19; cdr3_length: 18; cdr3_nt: TGTGCCAGTAGAGGTGGGGGGGCCGCTATCGGAATGAACACTGAAGCTTTCTTT; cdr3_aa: CASRGGGAAIGMNTEAFF